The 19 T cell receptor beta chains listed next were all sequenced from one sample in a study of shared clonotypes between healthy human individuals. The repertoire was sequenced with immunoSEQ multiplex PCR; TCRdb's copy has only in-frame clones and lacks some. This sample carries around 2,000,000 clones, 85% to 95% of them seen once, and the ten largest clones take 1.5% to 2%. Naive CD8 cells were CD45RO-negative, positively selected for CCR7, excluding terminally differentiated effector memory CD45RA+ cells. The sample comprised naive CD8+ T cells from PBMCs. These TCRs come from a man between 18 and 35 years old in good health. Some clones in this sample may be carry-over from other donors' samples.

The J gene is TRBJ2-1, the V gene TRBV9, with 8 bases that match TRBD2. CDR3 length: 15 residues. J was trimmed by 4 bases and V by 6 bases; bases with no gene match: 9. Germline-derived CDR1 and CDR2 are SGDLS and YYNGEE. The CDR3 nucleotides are TGTGCCAGCAAAAGCTCACTAGCGGATTACAATGAGCAGTTCTTC. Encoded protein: CASKSSLADYNEQFF.

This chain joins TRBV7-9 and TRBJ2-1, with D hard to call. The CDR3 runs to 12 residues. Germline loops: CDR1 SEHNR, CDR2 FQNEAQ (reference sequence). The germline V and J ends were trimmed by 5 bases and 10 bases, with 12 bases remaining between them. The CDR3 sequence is CASSRTPGEQFF. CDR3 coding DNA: TGTGCCAGCAGCCGGACCCCTGGGGAGCAGTTCTTC.

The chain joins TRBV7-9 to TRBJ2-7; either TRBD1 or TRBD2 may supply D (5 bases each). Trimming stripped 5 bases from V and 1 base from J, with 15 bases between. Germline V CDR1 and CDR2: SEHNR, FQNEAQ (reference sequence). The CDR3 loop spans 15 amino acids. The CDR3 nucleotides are TGTGCCAGCAGCCCCCCGGTGGGGGTTTCCTACGAGCAGTACTTC. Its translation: CASSPPVGVSYEQYF.

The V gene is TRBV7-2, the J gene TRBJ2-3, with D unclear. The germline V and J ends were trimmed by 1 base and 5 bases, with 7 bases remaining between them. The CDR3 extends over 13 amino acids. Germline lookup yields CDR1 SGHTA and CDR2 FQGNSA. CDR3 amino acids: CASSLDWGDTQYF. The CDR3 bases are TGTGCCAGCAGCTTAGATTGGGGAGATACGCAGTATTTT.

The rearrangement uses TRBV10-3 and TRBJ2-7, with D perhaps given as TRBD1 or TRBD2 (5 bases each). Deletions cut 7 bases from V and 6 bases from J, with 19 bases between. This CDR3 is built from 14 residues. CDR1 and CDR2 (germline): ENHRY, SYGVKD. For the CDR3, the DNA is TGTGCCATCACTAACCTGGGGGAACGGGGCGAGCAGTACTTC. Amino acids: CAITNLGERGEQYF.

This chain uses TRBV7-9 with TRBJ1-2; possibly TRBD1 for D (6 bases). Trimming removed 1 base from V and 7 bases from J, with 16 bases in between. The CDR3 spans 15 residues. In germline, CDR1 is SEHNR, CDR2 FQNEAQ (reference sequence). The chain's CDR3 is CASSLDTGTTGGYTF. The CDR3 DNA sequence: TGTGCCAGCAGCTTAGATACAGGGACGACGGGTGGCTACACCTTC.

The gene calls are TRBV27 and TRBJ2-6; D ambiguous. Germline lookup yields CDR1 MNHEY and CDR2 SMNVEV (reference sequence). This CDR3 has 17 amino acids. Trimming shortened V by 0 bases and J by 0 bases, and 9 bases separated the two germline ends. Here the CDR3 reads CASSLSGRYSGANVLTF. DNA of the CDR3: TGTGCCAGCAGTTTATCCGGACGGTACTCTGGGGCCAACGTCCTGACTTTC.

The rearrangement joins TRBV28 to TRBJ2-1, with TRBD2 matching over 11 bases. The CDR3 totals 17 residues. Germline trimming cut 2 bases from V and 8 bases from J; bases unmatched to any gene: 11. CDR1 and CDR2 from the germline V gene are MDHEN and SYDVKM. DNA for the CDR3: TGTGCCAGCAGTTTACCACTAGCGGGAGTGTTGGGCGATGAGCAGTTCTTC. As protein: CASSLPLAGVLGDEQFF.

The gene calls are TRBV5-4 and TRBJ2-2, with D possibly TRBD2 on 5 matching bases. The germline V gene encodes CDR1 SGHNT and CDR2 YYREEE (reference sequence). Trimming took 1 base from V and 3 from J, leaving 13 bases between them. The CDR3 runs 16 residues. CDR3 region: CASSLKGVLDTGELFF. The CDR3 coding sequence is TGTGCCAGCAGCTTGAAGGGAGTTTTGGACACCGGGGAGCTGTTTTTT.

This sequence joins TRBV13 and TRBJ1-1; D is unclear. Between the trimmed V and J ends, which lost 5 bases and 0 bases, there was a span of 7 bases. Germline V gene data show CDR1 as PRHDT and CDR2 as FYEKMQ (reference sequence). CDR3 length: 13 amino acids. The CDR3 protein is CASSGEMNTEAFF. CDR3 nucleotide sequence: TGTGCCAGCAGCGGTGAAATGAACACTGAAGCTTTCTTT.

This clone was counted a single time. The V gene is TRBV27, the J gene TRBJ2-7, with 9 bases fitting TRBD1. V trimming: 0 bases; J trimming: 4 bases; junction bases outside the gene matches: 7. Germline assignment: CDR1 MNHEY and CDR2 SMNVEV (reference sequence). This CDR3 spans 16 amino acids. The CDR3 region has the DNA TGTGCCAGCAGTTTATCACCAGGGACAGGGATATACGAGCAGTACTTC. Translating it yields CASSLSPGTGIYEQYF.

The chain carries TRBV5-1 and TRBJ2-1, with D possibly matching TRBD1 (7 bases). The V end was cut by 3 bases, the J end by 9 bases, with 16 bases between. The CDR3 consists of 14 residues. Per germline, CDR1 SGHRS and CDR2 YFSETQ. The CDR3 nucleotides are TGCGCCAGCAGCTCCAGGGGGGCCCTGGCTGAGCAGTTCTTC. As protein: CASSSRGALAEQFF.

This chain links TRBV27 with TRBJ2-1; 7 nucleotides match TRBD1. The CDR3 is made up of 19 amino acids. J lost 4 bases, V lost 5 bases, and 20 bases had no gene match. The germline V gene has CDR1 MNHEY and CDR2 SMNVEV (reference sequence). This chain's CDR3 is CASSPYSGTVAPGYNEQFF. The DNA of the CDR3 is TGTGCCAGCAGTCCCTACTCCGGGACAGTAGCCCCGGGGTACAATGAGCAGTTCTTC.

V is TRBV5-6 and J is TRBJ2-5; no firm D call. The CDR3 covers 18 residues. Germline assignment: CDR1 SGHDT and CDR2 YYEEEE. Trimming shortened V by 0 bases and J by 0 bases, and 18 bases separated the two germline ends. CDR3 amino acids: CASSLGVRIRPYQETQYF. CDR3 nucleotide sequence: TGTGCCAGCAGCTTGGGCGTGAGGATCAGGCCCTACCAAGAGACCCAGTACTTC.

In DNA, the CDR3 is TGTGCCAGCAGCTTAAGGTTGATCGGCGTCTCCTACAATGAGCAGTTCTTC. This gives the protein CASSLRLIGVSYNEQFF. This sequence joins TRBV7-9 and TRBJ2-1; D gene uncertain. Germline CDR1 is SEHNR and CDR2 is FQNEAQ (reference sequence). Trimming took 2 bases from V and 0 from J, leaving 14 bases between them. The length of the CDR3 is 17 residues.

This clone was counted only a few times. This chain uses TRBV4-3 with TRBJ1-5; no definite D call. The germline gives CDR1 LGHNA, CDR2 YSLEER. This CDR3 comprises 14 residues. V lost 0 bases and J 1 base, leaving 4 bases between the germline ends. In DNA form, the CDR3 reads TGCGCCAGCAGCCAAGACCTAAGCAATCAGCCCCAGCATTTT. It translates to CASSQDLSNQPQHF.

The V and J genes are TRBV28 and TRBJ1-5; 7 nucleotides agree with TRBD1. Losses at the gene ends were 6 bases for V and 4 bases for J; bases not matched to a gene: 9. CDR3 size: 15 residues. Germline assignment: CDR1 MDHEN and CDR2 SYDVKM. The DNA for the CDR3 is TGTGCCAGCAGGCCAACAGGGGAGAGGAATCAGCCCCAGCATTTT. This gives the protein CASRPTGERNQPQHF.

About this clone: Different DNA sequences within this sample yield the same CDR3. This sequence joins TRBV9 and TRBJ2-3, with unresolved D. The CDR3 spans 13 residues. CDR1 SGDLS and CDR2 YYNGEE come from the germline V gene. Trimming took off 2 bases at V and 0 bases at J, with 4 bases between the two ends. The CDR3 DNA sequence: TGTGCCAGCAGCGTTGGGAGCACAGATACGCAGTATTTT. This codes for CASSVGSTDTQYF.

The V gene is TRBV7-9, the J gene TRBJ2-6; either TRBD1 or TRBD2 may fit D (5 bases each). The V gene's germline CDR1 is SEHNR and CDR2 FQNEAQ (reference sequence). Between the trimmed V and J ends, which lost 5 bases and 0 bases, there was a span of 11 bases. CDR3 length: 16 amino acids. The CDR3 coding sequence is TGTGCCAGCAGCATCTTTGGGGGCTCTGGGGCCAACGTCCTGACTTTC. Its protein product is CASSIFGGSGANVLTF.